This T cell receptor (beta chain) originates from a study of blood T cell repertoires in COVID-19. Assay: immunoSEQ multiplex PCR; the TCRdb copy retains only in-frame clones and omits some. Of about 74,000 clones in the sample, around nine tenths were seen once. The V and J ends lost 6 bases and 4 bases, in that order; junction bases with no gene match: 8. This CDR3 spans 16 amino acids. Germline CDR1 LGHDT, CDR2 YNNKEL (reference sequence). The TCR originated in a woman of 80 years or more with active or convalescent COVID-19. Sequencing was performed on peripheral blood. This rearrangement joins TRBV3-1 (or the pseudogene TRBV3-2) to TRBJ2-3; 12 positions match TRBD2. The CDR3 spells CASRKVASGGADTQYF. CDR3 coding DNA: TGTGCCAGCAGAAAGGTGGCTAGCGGGGGGGCAGATACGCAGTATTTT.